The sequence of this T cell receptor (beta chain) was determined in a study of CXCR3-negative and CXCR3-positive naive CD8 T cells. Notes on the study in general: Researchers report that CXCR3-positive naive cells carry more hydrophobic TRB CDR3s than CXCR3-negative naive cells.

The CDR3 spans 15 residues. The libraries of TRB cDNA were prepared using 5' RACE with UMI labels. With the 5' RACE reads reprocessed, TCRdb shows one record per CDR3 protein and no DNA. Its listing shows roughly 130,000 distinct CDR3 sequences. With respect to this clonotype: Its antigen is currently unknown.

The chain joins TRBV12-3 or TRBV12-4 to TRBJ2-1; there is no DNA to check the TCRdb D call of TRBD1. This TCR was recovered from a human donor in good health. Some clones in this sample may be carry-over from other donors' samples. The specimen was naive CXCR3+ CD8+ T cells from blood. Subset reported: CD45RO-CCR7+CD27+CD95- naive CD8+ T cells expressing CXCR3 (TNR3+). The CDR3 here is CASSLRRDRYNEQFF.